This is a list of T cell receptor beta chains from one sample in a study of blood T cell repertoires in COVID-19. Only in-frame clones appear in the TCRdb table, and some are missing; sequencing was by immunoSEQ multiplex PCR. The repertoire has approximately 250,000 clones, roughly 88% of them found once; the top ten carry over 1%. Sequences were obtained from PBMCs or T cells enriched from blood (not recorded which). The receptors stem from a middle-aged woman with acute COVID-19. Both conserved end residues are part of each CDR3. The D gene is left open where the match is weak. For some rows the clone size is stated as once, few or many, or as a class when expanded; others skip it.

cdr3_aa	cdr3_nt	v_call	j_call	d_call	clone_size
CASSLSFEYNEQFF	TGTGCCAGCAGTTTATCATTTGAGTACAATGAGCAGTTCTTC	TRBV28	TRBJ2-1	.	.
CASSQVSAGGRNEQFF	TGTGCCAGCAGCCAAGTCTCAGCGGGAGGGCGCAATGAGCAGTTCTTC	TRBV3-1/TRBV3-2	TRBJ2-1	TRBD2	.
CASSPVRSSPVPQYF	TGTGCCAGCAGCCCAGTACGGTCTAGCCCCGTTCCGCAGTATTTT	TRBV7-2	TRBJ2-3	.	.
CASSLNDRELTEAFF	TGTGCCAGCTCTCTCAACGACAGGGAACTCACTGAAGCTTTCTTT	TRBV18	TRBJ1-1	TRBD1	.
CATSDRQDYGYTF	TGTGCCACCAGTGACCGACAGGACTATGGCTACACCTTC	TRBV24-1	TRBJ1-2	.	.
CASSIPGLAETQYF	TGTGCCAGTAGTATCCCCGGACTAGCGGAGACCCAGTACTTC	TRBV19	TRBJ2-5	TRBD2	.
CASTPEAEGVRGYTF	TGTGCCAGTACCCCCGAAGCAGAGGGAGTACGTGGCTACACCTTC	TRBV19	TRBJ1-2	.	.
CASSLSSEYRGEAFF	TGTGCCAGCAGTTTATCTTCTGAGTATAGAGGTGAAGCTTTCTTT	TRBV28	TRBJ1-1	.	.
CASSFGFGNEKLFF	TGTGCCAGCAGCTTCGGGTTCGGGAATGAAAAACTGTTTTTT	TRBV11-3	TRBJ1-4	.	.
CSVEVSSEGTQYF	TGCAGCGTTGAAGTGAGCAGCGAGGGGACCCAGTACTTC	TRBV29-1	TRBJ2-5	.	.
CASSKRRTGTLAGANVLTF	TGTGCCAGTAGTAAGAGAAGGACAGGGACTTTGGCTGGGGCCAACGTCCTGACTTTC	TRBV19	TRBJ2-6	TRBD1	.
CASSLKGDEKLFF	TGTGCCAGCAGCTTGAAAGGGGATGAAAAACTGTTTTTT	TRBV5-4	TRBJ1-4	.	few
CASSIELAGGPTGELFF	TGTGCCAGTAGTATAGAACTAGCGGGAGGGCCCACCGGGGAGCTGTTTTTT	TRBV19	TRBJ2-2	TRBD2	once
CASSLYGIRPGQQPRPQHF	TGTGCCAGCAGTTTATACGGGATAAGACCGGGACAACAACCGAGGCCCCAGCATTTT	TRBV28	TRBJ1-5	.	.
CASIRNGLEAFF	TGTGCCAGCATTCGTAACGGACTTGAAGCTTTCTTT	TRBV28	TRBJ1-1	.	.
CASSLPLQGQETQYF	TGTGCCAGCAGTTTACCACTTCAGGGACAAGAGACCCAGTACTTC	TRBV28	TRBJ2-5	.	.
CRANSGGLGFF	TGCAGGGCGAATAGCGGGGGGTTGGGGTTCTTC	TRBV20-1	TRBJ2-1	TRBD2	.
CASSTGTGHNSPLHF	TGTGCCAGCAGCACGGGGACAGGGCATAATTCACCCCTCCACTTT	TRBV5-5	TRBJ1-6	TRBD1	.
CASSQEGGNTEAFF	TGTGCCAGCAGCCAAGAAGGGGGTAACACTGAAGCTTTCTTT	TRBV3-1/TRBV3-2	TRBJ1-1	.	.
CASSQDPAGDYEQYF	TGCGCCAGCAGCCAAGATCCAGCGGGAGACTACGAGCAGTACTTC	TRBV4-1	TRBJ2-7	TRBD2	once
CASSLRRTSYEQYF	TGTGCCAGCAGCTTAAGACGGACTTCCTACGAGCAGTACTTC	TRBV5-5	TRBJ2-7	.	.
CASRTGATGLTEAFF	TGTGCCAGTAGGACAGGGGCCACAGGCCTCACTGAAGCTTTCTTT	TRBV19	TRBJ1-1	TRBD1	.
CASSYSGRGLGYTF	TGTGCCAGCAGTTACTCTGGCAGGGGGCTTGGCTACACCTTC	TRBV6-5	TRBJ1-2	TRBD1	once
CASSYRLDTEAFF	TGTGCCAGCAGTTACCGACTGGACACTGAAGCTTTCTTT	TRBV6-2/TRBV6-3	TRBJ1-1	.	.
CASSYSAGDTDTQYF	TGTGCCAGCAGTTACTCGGCGGGTGACACAGATACGCAGTATTTT	TRBV6-5	TRBJ2-3	.	.
CASSPSDRGRGEFF	TGTGCCAGCAGCCCCTCGGACAGGGGGCGGGGTGAGTTCTTC	TRBV7-9	TRBJ2-1	TRBD1	.
CASSFYAGDNQPQHF	TGTGCCAGCAGCTTTTACGCAGGGGACAATCAGCCCCAGCATTTT	TRBV7-9	TRBJ1-5	.	.
CASSQRGRNNSPLHF	TGCGCCAGCAGCCAAAGGGGCCGAAATAATTCACCCCTCCACTTT	TRBV4-3	TRBJ1-6	.	.
CATSDSDRADNQPQHF	TGTGCCACCAGTGATTCGGACAGGGCTGACAATCAGCCCCAGCATTTT	TRBV24-1	TRBJ1-5	TRBD1	.
CASSQASQRRYGYTF	TGTGCCAGCAGCCAAGCTAGCCAGAGACGCTATGGCTACACCTTC	TRBV14	TRBJ1-2	.	once
CASSGGTGGSEKLFF	TGTGCCAGCAGCGGAGGGACAGGGGGTAGTGAAAAACTGTTTTTT	TRBV3-1/TRBV3-2	TRBJ1-4	TRBD1	.
CASSYTQGALNSPLHF	TGTGCCAGCAGCTACACGCAGGGGGCGCTTAATTCACCCCTCCACTTT	TRBV3-1/TRBV3-2	TRBJ1-6	TRBD1	.
CASSQGRALYGYTF	TGTGCCAGCAGCCAAGGGAGGGCCCTCTATGGCTACACCTTC	TRBV3-1/TRBV3-2	TRBJ1-2	.	.
CASSTRGTGNNSPLHF	TGTGCCAGCTCGACCCGCGGGACAGGGAATAATTCACCCCTCCACTTT	TRBV18	TRBJ1-6	TRBD1	.
CASSQGAGYGYTF	TGTGCCAGTAGCCAGGGGGCGGGCTATGGCTACACCTTC	TRBV19	TRBJ1-2	TRBD1	.
CATSDLHLRGTASTDTQYF	TGTGCCACCAGTGATTTGCACTTACGGGGAACCGCTAGCACAGATACGCAGTATTTT	TRBV24-1	TRBJ2-3	.	.
CASSSGQSYGYTF	TGCGCCAGCAGCTCAGGACAGAGCTATGGCTACACCTTC	TRBV5-1	TRBJ1-2	.	once
CASSLNRGQETQYF	TGTGCCAGCAGTTTAAACCGGGGACAAGAGACCCAGTACTTC	TRBV27	TRBJ2-5	.	once
CATRLAVYNEQFF	TGTGCCACCAGACTAGCGGTTTACAATGAGCAGTTCTTC	TRBV12-3/TRBV12-4	TRBJ2-1	TRBD2	.
CASSLALTGYSYEQYF	TGTGCCAGCAGCTTAGCGCTAACAGGGTATTCCTACGAGCAGTACTTC	TRBV7-8	TRBJ2-7	.	few
CASSPGQGSTEAFF	TGTGCCAGCAGCCCGGGACAGGGCTCCACTGAAGCTTTCTTT	TRBV7-9	TRBJ1-1	TRBD1	.
CASSARGYVNQPQHF	TGTGCCAGCAGCGCCAGGGGGTATGTCAATCAGCCCCAGCATTTT	TRBV5-8	TRBJ1-5	TRBD1	.
CASSLVDRGRRTEAFF	TGTGCCAGCAGCTTAGTGGACAGGGGGCGTCGGACTGAAGCTTTCTTT	TRBV7-3	TRBJ1-1	TRBD1	.
CASRETGENTEAFF	TGTGCCAGCAGGGAAACAGGGGAGAACACTGAAGCTTTCTTT	TRBV6-4	TRBJ1-1	TRBD1	.
CASSSRDLSSGNTIYF	TGTGCCAGCAGTTCCCGGGACTTGAGCTCTGGAAACACCATATATTTT	TRBV28	TRBJ1-3	.	.
CASSQDGAGANYGYTF	TGCGCCAGCAGCCAAGATGGAGCAGGGGCTAACTATGGCTACACCTTC	TRBV4-1	TRBJ1-2	.	.
CASSYRGTDTQYF	TGTGCCAGCAGCTACAGGGGCACAGATACGCAGTATTTT	TRBV27	TRBJ2-3	.	.
CASSYRHRGDGTEAFF	TGTGCCAGCAGTTACAGACACAGGGGAGACGGCACTGAAGCTTTCTTT	TRBV6-7	TRBJ1-1	TRBD1	once
CASEDRGRAQYGYTF	TGTGCCAGTGAGGACAGGGGGCGAGCGCAGTATGGCTACACCTTC	TRBV19	TRBJ1-2	TRBD1	.
CASSLILGGRDEQFF	TGTGCCAGCAGCTTAATACTGGGGGGAAGGGATGAGCAGTTCTTC	TRBV11-3	TRBJ2-1	.	once
CSVQGSSTEAFF	TGCAGCGTACAGGGGTCGAGCACTGAAGCTTTCTTT	TRBV29-1	TRBJ1-1	TRBD1	.
CASSQAGGFNEQFF	TGCGCCAGCAGCCAAGCGGGGGGGTTCAATGAGCAGTTCTTC	TRBV4-1	TRBJ2-1	TRBD2	.
CASSTLGGSYNEQFF	TGTGCCAGTAGTACCCTCGGGGGGTCCTACAATGAGCAGTTCTTC	TRBV19	TRBJ2-1	TRBD2	.
CASSLAPRQFLANEKLFF	TGCGCCAGCAGCTTGGCCCCGCGACAGTTCTTGGCTAATGAAAAACTGTTTTTT	TRBV5-1	TRBJ1-4	.	.
CAWSRAGAPSTDTQYF	TGTGCCTGGAGTCGGGCGGGGGCACCTAGCACAGATACGCAGTATTTT	TRBV30	TRBJ2-3	.	once
CASSKLPTSGNPHNEQFF	TGTGCCAGCAGCAAGCTCCCGACTAGCGGGAACCCTCACAATGAGCAGTTCTTC	TRBV9	TRBJ2-1	TRBD2	.
CASAGNTEAFF	TGCGCCAGCGCGGGGAACACTGAAGCTTTCTTT	TRBV5-1	TRBJ1-1	.	.